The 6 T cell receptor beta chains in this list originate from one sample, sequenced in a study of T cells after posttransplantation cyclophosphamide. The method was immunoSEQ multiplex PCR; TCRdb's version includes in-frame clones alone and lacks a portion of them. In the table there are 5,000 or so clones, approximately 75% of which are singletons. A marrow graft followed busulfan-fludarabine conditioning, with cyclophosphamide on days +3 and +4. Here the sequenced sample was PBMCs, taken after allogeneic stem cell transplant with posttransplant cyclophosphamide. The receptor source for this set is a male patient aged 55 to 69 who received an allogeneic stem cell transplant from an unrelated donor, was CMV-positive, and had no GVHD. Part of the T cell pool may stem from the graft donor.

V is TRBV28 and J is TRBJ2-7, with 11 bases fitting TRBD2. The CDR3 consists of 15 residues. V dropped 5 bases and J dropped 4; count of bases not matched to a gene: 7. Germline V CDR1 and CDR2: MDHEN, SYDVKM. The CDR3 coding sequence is TGTGCCAGCAGTAACCCGGGACTAGCGGCTTACGAGCAGTACTTC. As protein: CASSNPGLAAYEQYF.

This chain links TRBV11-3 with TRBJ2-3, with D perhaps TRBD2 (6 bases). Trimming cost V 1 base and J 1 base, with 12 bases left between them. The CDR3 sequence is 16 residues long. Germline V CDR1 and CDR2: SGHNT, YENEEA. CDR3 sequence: CASSLGGTFRTDTQYF. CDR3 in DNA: TGTGCCAGCAGCTTAGGAGGGACTTTCCGCACAGATACGCAGTATTTT.

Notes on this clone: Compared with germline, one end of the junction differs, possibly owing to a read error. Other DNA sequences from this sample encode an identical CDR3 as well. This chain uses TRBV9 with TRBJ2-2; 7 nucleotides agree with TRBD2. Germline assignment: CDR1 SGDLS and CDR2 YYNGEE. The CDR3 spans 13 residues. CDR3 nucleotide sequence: TGCGCCAGCAGTTGGGGGGGCACCGGGGAGCTGTTTTTT. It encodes CASSWGGTGELFF.

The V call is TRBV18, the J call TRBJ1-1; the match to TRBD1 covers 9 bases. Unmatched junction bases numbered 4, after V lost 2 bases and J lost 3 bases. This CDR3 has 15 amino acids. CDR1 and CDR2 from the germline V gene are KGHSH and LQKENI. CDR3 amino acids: CASSPGQGSYTEAFF. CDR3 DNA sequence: TGTGCCAGCTCACCAGGACAGGGGAGCTACACTGAAGCTTTCTTT. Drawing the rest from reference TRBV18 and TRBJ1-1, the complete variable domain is NAGVMQNPRHLVRRRGQEARLRCSPMKGHSHVYWYRQLPEEGLKFMVYLQKENIIDESGMPKERFSAEFPKEGPSILRIQQVVRGDSAAYFCASSPGQGSYTEAFFGQGTRLTVV.

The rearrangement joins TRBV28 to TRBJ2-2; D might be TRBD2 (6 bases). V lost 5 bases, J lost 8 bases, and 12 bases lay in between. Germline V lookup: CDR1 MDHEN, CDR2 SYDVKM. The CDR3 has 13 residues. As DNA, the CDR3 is TGTGCCAGCAGTCGGGAGTATATGGGGGAGCTGTTTTTT. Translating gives CASSREYMGELFF. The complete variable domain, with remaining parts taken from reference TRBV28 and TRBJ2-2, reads DVKVTQSSRYLVKRTGEKVFLECVQDMDHENMFWYRQDPGLGLRLIYFSYDVKMKEKGDIPEGYSVSREKKERFSLILESASTNQTSMYLCASSREYMGELFFGEGSRLTVL.

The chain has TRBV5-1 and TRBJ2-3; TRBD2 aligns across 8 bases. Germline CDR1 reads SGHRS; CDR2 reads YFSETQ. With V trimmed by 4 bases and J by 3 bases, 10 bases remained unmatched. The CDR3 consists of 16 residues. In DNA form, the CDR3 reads TGCGCCAGCAGCCCGGGGGGAGCTAGCGGGACAGATACGCAGTATTTT. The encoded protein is CASSPGGASGTDTQYF.